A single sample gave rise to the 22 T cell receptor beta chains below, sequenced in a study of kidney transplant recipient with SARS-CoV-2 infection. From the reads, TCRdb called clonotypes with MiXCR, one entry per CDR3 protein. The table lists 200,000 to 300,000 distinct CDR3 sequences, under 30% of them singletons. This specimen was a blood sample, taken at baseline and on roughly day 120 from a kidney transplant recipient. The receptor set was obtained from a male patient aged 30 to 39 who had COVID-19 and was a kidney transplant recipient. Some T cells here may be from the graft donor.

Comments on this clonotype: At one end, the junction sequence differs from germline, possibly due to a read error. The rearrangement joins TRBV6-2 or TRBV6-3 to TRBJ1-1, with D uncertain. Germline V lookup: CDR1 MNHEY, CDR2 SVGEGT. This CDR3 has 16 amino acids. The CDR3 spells CASSLKLASRYTEAFF. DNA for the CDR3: TGCGCCAGCAGTTTGAAGCTCGCCAGCCGATACACTGAAGCTTTCTTT.

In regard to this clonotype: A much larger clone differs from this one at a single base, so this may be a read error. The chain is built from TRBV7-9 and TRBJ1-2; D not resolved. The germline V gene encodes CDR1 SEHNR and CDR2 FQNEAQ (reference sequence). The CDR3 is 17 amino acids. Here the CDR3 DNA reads TGTGCCAGCAGCATGTGTGGATACCATGGAAAGACCTATGGCTACGCCTTC. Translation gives CASSMCGYHGKTYGYAF.

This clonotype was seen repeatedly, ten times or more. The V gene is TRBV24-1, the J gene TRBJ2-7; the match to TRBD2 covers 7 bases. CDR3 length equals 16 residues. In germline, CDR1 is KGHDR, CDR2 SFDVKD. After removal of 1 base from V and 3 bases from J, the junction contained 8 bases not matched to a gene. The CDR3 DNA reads TGTGCCACCAGTGATTTCTGTGGGGGGGGGAACTACGAGCAGTACGTC. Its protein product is CATSDFCGGGNYEQYV.

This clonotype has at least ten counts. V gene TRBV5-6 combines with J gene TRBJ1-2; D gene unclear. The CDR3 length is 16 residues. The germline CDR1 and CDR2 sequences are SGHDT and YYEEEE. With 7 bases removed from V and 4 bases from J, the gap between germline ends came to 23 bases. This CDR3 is CASVENNSRKTYGYTF. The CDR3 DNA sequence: TGTGCCAGCGTCGAAAACAATAGTCGAAAGACCTATGGCTACACCTTC.

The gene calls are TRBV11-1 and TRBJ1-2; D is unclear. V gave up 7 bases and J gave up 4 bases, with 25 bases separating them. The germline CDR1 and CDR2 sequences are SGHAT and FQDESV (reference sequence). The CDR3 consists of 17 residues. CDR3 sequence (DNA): TGTGCCAGCAACTTTCAGGCTAAGGCTGGAAAGACCTATGGCTACACCTTC. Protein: CASNFQAKAGKTYGYTF.

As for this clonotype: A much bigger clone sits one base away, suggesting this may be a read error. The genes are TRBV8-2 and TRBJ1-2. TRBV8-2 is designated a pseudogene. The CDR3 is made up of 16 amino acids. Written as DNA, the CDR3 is TGTGACAGTAACTTACCTGATAGCCGAAAGACCTATGGCTACACCTTC. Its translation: CDSNLPDSRKTYGYTF.

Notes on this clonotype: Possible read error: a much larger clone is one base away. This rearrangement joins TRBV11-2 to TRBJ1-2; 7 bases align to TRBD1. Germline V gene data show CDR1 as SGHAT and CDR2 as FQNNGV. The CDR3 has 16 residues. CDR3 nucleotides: TGTGTCAGCAGCTTAGAGGGGGGGACAGCTAACTATGGCTACACCTTC. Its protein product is CVSSLEGGTANYGYTF. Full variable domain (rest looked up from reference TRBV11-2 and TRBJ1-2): EAGVAQSPRYKIIEKRQSVAFWCNPISGHATLYWYQQILGQGPKLLIQFQNNGVVDDSQLPKDRFSAERLKGVDSTLKIQPAKLEDSAVYLCVSSLEGGTANYGYTFGSGTRLTVV.

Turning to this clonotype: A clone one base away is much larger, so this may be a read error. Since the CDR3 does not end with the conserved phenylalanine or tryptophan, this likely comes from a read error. The DNA for the CDR3 is TGTGCCAGCAGCGCTTTCACCGATCTCGGAAAGACCTATGGCTACACCCTC. It encodes CASSAFTDLGKTYGYTL. V usage is TRBV11-3 and J usage is TRBJ1-2; D ambiguous. The CDR3 spans 17 residues. CDR1 SGHNT and CDR2 YENEEA come from the germline V gene. V was shortened by 5 bases and J by 4 bases, with 23 bases between the two germline ends.

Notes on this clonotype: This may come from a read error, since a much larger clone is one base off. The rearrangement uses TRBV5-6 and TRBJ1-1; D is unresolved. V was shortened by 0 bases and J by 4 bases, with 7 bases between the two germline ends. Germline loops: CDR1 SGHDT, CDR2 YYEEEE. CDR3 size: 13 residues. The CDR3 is CASSLGWSTEAFF. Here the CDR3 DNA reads TGTGCCAGCAGCTTGGGATGGAGCACTGAAGCTTTCTTT.

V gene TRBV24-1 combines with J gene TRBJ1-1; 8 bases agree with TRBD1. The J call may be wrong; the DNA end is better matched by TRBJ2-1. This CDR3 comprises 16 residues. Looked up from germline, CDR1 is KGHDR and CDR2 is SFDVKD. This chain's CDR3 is CATSDRGQGAHRGQFF. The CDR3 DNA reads TGTGCCACCAGTGACCGCGGACAGGGCGCCCATCGGGGGCAGTTCTTC.

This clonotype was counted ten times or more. CDR3 region: CASSLFRQGNYEQYF. The CDR3 DNA reads TGTGCCAGCAGCTTATTTAGGCAGGGGAACTACGAGCAGTACTTC. V usage is TRBV13 and J usage is TRBJ2-7; D perhaps matches TRBD1 (6 bases). CDR3 length: 15 residues. Germline lookup yields CDR1 PRHDT and CDR2 FYEKMQ (reference sequence). Trimming removed 2 bases from V and 3 bases from J, with 14 bases in between.

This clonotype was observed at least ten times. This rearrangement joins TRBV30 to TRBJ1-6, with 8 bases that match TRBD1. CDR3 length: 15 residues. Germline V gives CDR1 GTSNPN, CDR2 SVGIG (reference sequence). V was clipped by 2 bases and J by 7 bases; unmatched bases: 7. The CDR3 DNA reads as TGTGCCTGGAGTCCAGGACAGGGAGGAAATTCACCCCTCCACTTT. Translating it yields CAWSPGQGGNSPLHF. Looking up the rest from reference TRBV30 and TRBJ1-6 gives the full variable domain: SQTIHQWPATLVQPVGSPLSLECTVEGTSNPNLYWYRQAAGRGLQLLFYSVGIGQISSEVPQNLSASRPQDRQFILSSKKLLLSDSGFYLCAWSPGQGGNSPLHFGNGTRLTVT.

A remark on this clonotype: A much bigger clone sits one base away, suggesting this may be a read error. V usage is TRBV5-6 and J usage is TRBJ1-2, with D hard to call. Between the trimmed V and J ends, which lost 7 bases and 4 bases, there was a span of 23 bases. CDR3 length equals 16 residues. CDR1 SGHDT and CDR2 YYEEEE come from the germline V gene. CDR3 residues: CASSSTNSRKTYGYTF. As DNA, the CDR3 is TGTGCCAGCTCGTCAACCAATAGTCGAAAGACCTATGGCTACACCTTC.

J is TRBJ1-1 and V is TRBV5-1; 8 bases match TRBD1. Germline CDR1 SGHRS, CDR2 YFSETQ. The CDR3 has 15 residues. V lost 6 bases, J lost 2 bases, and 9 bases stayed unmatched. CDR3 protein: CASTNNRGINTEAFF. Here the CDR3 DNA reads TGCGCCAGCACCAATAACAGGGGGATCAACACTGAAGCTTTCTTT.

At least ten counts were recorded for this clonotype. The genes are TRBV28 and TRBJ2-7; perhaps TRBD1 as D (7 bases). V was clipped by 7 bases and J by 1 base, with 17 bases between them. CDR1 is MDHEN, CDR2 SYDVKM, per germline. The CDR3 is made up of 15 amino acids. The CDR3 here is CASIPPGGLSYEQYF. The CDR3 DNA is TGTGCCAGCATCCCCCCAGGGGGGTTATCCTACGAGCAGTACTTC.

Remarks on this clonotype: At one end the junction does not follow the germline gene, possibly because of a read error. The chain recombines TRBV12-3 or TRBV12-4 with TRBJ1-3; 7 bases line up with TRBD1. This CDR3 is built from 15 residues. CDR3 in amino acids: CAGSLTGESGNTIYF. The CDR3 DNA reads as TGTGCCGGCAGTCTCACAGGGGAATCTGGAAACACCATATATTTT.

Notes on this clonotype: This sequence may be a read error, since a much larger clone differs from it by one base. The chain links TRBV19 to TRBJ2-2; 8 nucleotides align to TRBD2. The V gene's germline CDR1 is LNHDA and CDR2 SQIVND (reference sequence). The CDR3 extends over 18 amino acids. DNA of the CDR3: TGTGCCAGTAGTACCAGGACCCGGGGGGGAGTAGATACCGGGGAGCAGTTTTTT. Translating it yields CASSTRTRGGVDTGEQFF.

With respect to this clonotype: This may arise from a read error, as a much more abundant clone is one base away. Here the CDR3 DNA reads TGTGCCAGCAGTGGACAAGGAACTAGCGGGAGGTTGGGCGAGCAGTACTTC. It translates to CASSGQGTSGRLGEQYF. This chain uses TRBV6-5 with TRBJ2-7; 12 bases match TRBD2. The CDR3 sequence is 17 residues long. Germline values: CDR1 MNHEY, CDR2 SVGAGI. J lost 6 bases, V lost 5 bases, and 14 bases had no gene match.

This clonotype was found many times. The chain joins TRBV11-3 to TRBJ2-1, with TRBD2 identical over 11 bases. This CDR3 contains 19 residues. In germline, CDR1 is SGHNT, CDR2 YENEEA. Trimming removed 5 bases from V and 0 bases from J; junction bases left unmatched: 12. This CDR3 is CASSDWGLADWSSYNEQFF. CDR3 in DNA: TGTGCCAGCAGCGATTGGGGACTAGCGGATTGGAGCTCCTACAATGAGCAGTTCTTC.

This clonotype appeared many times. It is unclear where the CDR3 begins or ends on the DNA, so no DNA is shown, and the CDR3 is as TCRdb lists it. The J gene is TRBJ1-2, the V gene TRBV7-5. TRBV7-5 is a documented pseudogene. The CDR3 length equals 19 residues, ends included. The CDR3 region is CISVPEVDVEVGKTYGYTF.

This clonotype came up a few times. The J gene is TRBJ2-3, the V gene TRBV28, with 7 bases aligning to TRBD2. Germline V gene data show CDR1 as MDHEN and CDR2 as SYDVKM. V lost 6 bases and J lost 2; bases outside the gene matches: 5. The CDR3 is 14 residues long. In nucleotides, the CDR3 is TGTGCCAGCAGCCCAGGGACTAACACAGATACGCAGTATTTT. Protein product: CASSPGTNTDTQYF.

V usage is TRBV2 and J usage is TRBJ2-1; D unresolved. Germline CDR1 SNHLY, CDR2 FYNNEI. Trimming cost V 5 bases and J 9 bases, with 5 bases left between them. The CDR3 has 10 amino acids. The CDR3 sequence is CASSSTEQFF. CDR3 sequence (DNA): TGTGCCAGCAGTTCAACTGAGCAGTTCTTC. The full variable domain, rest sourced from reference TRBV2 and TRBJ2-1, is EPEVTQTPSHQVTQMGQEVILRCVPISNHLYFYWYRQILGQKVEFLVSFYNNEISEKSEIFDDQFSVERPDGSNFTLKIRSTKLEDSAMYFCASSSTEQFFGPGTRLTVL.